This T cell receptor beta chain appears in the sequencing data of a study of Ad26.COV2.S vaccination and SARS-CoV-2 variants. As for the study in general: A COV1001 Ad26.COV2.S trial-arm participant provided the sample. Regarding the study as a whole: Vaccine recipients had higher spike-specific TCR breadth than placebo recipients.

Sample treatment: around 19 received Ad26.COV2.S at low or high dose, single or two shots; several received placebo; per-sample allocation not given. It was on day 63 after the first vaccine or placebo injection that samples were taken. Donor was an adult aged 18-55 years in Boston. Comments on this clone: The antigen is not known.

Measured with immunoSEQ multiplex PCR; TCRdb has only the in-frame clones, and not every one. The sample has 380,000 or so clones, about 87% seen once. Germline V gene sequence: CDR1 SGHTA, CDR2 FQGTGA. Trimming took 5 bases from V and 0 from J, leaving 21 bases between them. The CDR3 is 18 amino acids. The TCR comes from a person between 18 and 65 years old who received the Ad26.COV2.S COVID-19 vaccine or a placebo. This chain connects TRBV7-3 to TRBJ2-3; a weak D match, TRBD2 (6 bases). The input for sequencing was peripheral blood, taken in a trial of Ad26.COV2.S vaccine versus placebo. The CDR3 DNA reads TGTGCCAGCAGCCCTACCATTATCAGCGGGCTTAGCACAGATACGCAGTATTTT. Residues: CASSPTIISGLSTDTQYF.